A few counts support the clone carrying this TCR beta chain. The antigen remains undetermined. The beta constant-region primer was an equimolar mix of two oligonucleotides covering TRBC1 and TRBC2. Four rounds of PCR amplified the ligated cDNA using nested alpha and beta constant-region primers plus SP2. The cDNA 3' end received a ligated single-stranded oligonucleotide carrying the SP2 primer and a 12-nucleotide UMI. TCRdb independently ran MiXCR on the UMI-ligation and nested PCR reads; one entry per CDR3 protein. There are 100,000 to 150,000 distinct CDR3 sequences in the sample; 36% occur only once, and approximately 0.9% lies in the top ten. The record originates from a study of naive and memory T cell subsets. Broader study findings: Between naive and memory subsets, TCR abundance power law exponents differed. Over 85% of naive TCR sequences appeared only once, unlike memory subsets. Gini index rose across naive, CM, EM and EMRA in CD4 and CD8.

The germline gives CDR1 SNHLY, CDR2 FYNNEI. This CDR3 is built from 15 residues. The ends lost 4 bases at V and 0 bases at J; junction bases unmatched: 3. The TCR originated in a human donor in good health. Sequencing was carried out using central memory CD4+ T cells from blood. The rearrangement uses TRBV2 and TRBJ2-1; 7 bases align to TRBD2. The DNA of the CDR3 is TGTGCCAGCAGTGGGGTAGCGGGCTCCTACAATGAGCAGTTCTTC. Protein sequence: CASSGVAGSYNEQFF.